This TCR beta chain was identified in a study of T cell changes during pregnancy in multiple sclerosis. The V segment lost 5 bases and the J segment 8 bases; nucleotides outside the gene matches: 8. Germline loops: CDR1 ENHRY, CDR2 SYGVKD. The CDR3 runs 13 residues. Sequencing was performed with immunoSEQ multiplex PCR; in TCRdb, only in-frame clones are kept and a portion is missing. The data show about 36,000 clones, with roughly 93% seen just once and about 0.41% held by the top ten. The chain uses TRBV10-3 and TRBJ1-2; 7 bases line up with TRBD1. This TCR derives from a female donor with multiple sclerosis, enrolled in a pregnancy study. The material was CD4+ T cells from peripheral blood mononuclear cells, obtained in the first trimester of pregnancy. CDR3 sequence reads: CAISKDRVEGYTF. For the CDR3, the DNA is TGTGCCATCAGTAAAGACAGGGTGGAAGGCTACACCTTC.